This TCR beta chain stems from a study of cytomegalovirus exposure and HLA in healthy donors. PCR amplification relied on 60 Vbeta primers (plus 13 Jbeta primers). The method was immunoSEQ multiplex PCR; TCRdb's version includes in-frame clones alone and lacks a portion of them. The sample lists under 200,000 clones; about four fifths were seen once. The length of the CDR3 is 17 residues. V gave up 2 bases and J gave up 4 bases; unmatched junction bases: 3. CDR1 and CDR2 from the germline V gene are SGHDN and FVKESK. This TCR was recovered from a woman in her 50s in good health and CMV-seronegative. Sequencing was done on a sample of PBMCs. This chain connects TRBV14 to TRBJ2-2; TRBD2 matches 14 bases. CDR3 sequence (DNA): TGTGCCAGCAGCCAACCTGGACTAGCGGGAGGCACCGGGGAGCTGTTTTTT. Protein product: CASSQPGLAGGTGELFF.